The 20 T cell receptor beta chains listed next were all sequenced from one sample in a study of early T cells in non-severe SARS-CoV-2 infection. TCRdb fed the 5' RACE reads into MiXCR, producing one record per CDR3 protein. The sample includes about 72,000 distinct CDR3 sequences, about a tenth of them seen just once. The material was whole blood, obtained at baseline. All receptors come from an adult who was a healthcare worker with PCR-confirmed SARS-CoV-2 infection or an uninfected control (not recorded which).

This clonotype came up many times. The CDR3 loop reads CASSLEAGGPNSPLHF. CDR3 nucleotides: TGTGCCAGCAGCTTAGAAGCGGGGGGCCCGAATTCACCCCTCCACTTT. The rearrangement links TRBV13 to TRBJ1-6; possibly TRBD1 for D (6 bases). V was trimmed by 1 base and J by 7 bases, leaving 14 bases between them. CDR3 length: 16 amino acids. The V gene's germline CDR1 is PRHDT and CDR2 FYEKMQ (reference sequence).

J is TRBJ1-4 and V is TRBV6-5; tentative D call: TRBD1 (5 bases). Trimming removed 6 bases at V and 4 bases at J, with 12 bases between. This CDR3 region has 14 residues. Looked up from germline, CDR1 is MNHEY and CDR2 is SVGAGI. The CDR3 here is CASSHTGDNEKLFF. CDR3 bases: TGTGCCAGCAGCCACACAGGAGATAATGAAAAACTGTTTTTT.

This CDR3 reads CASSSDRGPSDTQYF. For the CDR3, the DNA is TGTGCCAGCAGTTCGGACAGGGGCCCCTCAGATACGCAGTATTTT. V is TRBV2 and J is TRBJ2-3; 9 nucleotides match TRBD1. V lost 5 bases to trimming and J lost 4 bases; unmatched junction nucleotides: 7. CDR3 length equals 15 residues. CDR1 and CDR2 from the germline V gene are SNHLY and FYNNEI.

The J gene is TRBJ1-5, the V gene TRBV4-3; 8 bases are shared with TRBD1. The CDR3 consists of 17 residues. With V trimmed by 0 bases and J by 2 bases, 6 bases remained unmatched. Per germline, CDR1 LGHNA and CDR2 YSLEER. CDR3 in amino acids: CASSQDRGHSGNQPQHF. CDR3 DNA: TGCGCCAGCAGCCAAGACAGGGGGCATTCGGGCAATCAGCCCCAGCATTTT.

This clonotype was recorded at least ten times. The chain links TRBV18 to TRBJ2-3; 9 nucleotides align to TRBD1. V shed 2 bases and J 2 bases; nucleotides not matched to a gene: 2. The CDR3 covers 15 residues. CDR1 KGHSH and CDR2 LQKENI come from the germline V gene. CDR3 DNA sequence: TGTGCCAGCTCACCATGGGACAGGGTCACAGATACGCAGTATTTT. Translating gives CASSPWDRVTDTQYF.

The chain couples TRBV7-2 to TRBJ2-7; D is perhaps TRBD2 (5 bases). The V and J ends lost 2 bases and 0 bases respectively, with 14 bases between them. The CDR3 has 16 amino acids. Germline assignment: CDR1 SGHTA and CDR2 FQGNSA. CDR3: CASSLSGAASSYEQYF. CDR3 DNA sequence: TGTGCCAGCAGCTTATCAGGAGCGGCGAGCTCCTACGAGCAGTACTTC.

This clonotype has just a few counts. CDR3 region: CASSPGTGSNSPLHF. The CDR3 DNA follows: TGTGCCAGCAGCCCCGGGACAGGCTCCAATTCACCCCTCCACTTT. This sequence joins TRBV9 and TRBJ1-6, with 8 bases lining up with TRBD1. V trimming: 4 bases; J trimming: 7 bases; junction bases outside the gene matches: 7. The CDR3 loop spans 15 amino acids. The germline CDR1 and CDR2 sequences are SGDLS and YYNGEE.

This clonotype was counted a few times. The CDR3 nucleotides are TGTGCCAGCAGTTTATTGGGACACCCATCCCCTTCACCCCTCCACTTT. It codes for CASSLLGHPSPSPLHF. The rearrangement uses TRBV27 and TRBJ1-6; D may be TRBD1 (6 bases). Germline V lookup: CDR1 MNHEY, CDR2 SMNVEV (reference sequence). This CDR3 is built from 16 residues. V was trimmed by 1 base and J by 9 bases, leaving 16 bases between them.

In its sample, this clonotype was seen many times. J is TRBJ2-3 and V is TRBV28; TRBD2 matches 12 bases. Germline trimming cut 0 bases from V and 4 bases from J; bases unmatched to any gene: 2. The CDR3 runs 16 residues. The germline CDR1 and CDR2 sequences are MDHEN and SYDVKM. The DNA for the CDR3 is TGTGCCAGCAGTTTATGGTCTAGCGGGGGGGCAGATACGCAGTATTTT. This codes for CASSLWSSGGADTQYF.

The J gene is TRBJ2-2, the V gene TRBV6-2 or TRBV6-3; no clear D gene. V dropped 2 bases and J dropped 5 bases, with 9 bases sitting between them. The CDR3 extends over 14 amino acids. The V gene's germline CDR1 is MNHEY and CDR2 SVGEGT. The CDR3 nucleotides are TGTGCCAGCAGTTACGGGTTTAGGACCGGGGAGCTGTTTTTT. It is translated as CASSYGFRTGELFF.

This clonotype was recorded a few times. The V gene is TRBV20-1, the J gene TRBJ1-1; D call uncertain. CDR3 size: 13 residues. The V gene's germline CDR1 is DFQATT and CDR2 SNEGSKA (reference sequence). V was shortened by 0 bases and J by 1 base, with 6 bases between the two germline ends. For the CDR3, the DNA is TGCAGTGCTAGAGATCGGCAGAACACTGAAGCTTTCTTT. It specifies CSARDRQNTEAFF.

This clonotype was recorded many times. The V and J genes are TRBV30 and TRBJ1-1; 7 bases are shared with TRBD1. The CDR3 covers 14 residues. With V trimmed by 2 bases and J by 7 bases, 10 bases remained unmatched. Germline-derived CDR1 and CDR2 are GTSNPN and SVGIG (reference sequence). CDR3 sequence: CAWSIKGAVGEAFF. Written as DNA, the CDR3 is TGTGCCTGGAGTATTAAGGGGGCCGTAGGTGAAGCTTTCTTT.

This clonotype was seen repeatedly, ten times or more. The rearrangement joins TRBV3-1 to TRBJ2-7; D might be TRBD1 (5 bases). Trimming shortened V by 2 bases and J by 3 bases, and 14 bases separated the two germline ends. The CDR3 totals 15 residues. In germline, CDR1 is LGHDT, CDR2 YNNKEL (reference sequence). The chain's CDR3 is CASSQSDTLHYEQYF. CDR3 DNA: TGTGCCAGCAGCCAATCGGACACTCTACACTACGAGCAGTACTTC.

This clonotype was recorded at least ten times. This chain joins TRBV20-1 and TRBJ2-5; D is possibly TRBD1 (6 bases). The V gene's germline CDR1 is DFQATT and CDR2 SNEGSKA (reference sequence). Trimming left V 3 bases short and J 2 bases short, with 13 bases between. The CDR3 covers 14 residues. The CDR3 loop reads CSARRLQGQETQYF. For the CDR3, the DNA is TGCAGTGCTAGGCGCCTACAGGGTCAAGAGACCCAGTACTTC.

The table lists this clonotype with many counts. V is TRBV12-5 and J is TRBJ1-4; D perhaps matches TRBD1 (5 bases). V lost 5 bases and J 10 bases, leaving 17 bases between the germline ends. Germline CDR1 and CDR2: LGHNT and FRNRAP. The CDR3 contains 14 residues. CDR3 coding DNA: TGTGCTAGTGGTGACGGGGGAGGCCGTGCAAAACTGTTTTTT. Translating it yields CASGDGGGRAKLFF.

This clonotype came up a few times. The chain couples TRBV7-3 to TRBJ2-3; D gene unclear. The V end was cut by 2 bases, the J end by 0 bases, with 12 bases between. The CDR3 extends over 16 amino acids. Germline V lookup: CDR1 SGHTA, CDR2 FQGTGA. In DNA, the CDR3 is TGTGCCAGCAGCTTAGTTGTCGGCACTAGCACAGATACGCAGTATTTT. It encodes CASSLVVGTSTDTQYF. Based on the CDR3 plus reference TRBV7-3 and TRBJ2-3, the full variable domain is GAGVSQTPSNKVTEKGKYVELRCDPISGHTALYWYRQSLGQGPEFLIYFQGTGAADDSGLPNDRFFAVRPEGSVSTLKIQRTERGDSAVYLCASSLVVGTSTDTQYFGPGTRLTVL.

This clonotype was picked up a small number of times. V gene TRBV4-1 combines with J gene TRBJ1-5; D is perhaps TRBD1 (5 bases). V lost 6 bases, J lost 4 bases, and 16 bases lay in between. Per germline, CDR1 MGHRA and CDR2 YSYEKL. The CDR3 sequence is 15 residues long. The CDR3 sequence is CASSLRDSANQPQHF. CDR3 bases: TGCGCCAGCAGTCTCAGAGACAGCGCTAATCAGCCCCAGCATTTT.

CDR3 sequence reads: CASSLDLSTIYF. CDR3 coding DNA: TGTGCCAGCAGCTTAGATCTCTCCACCATATATTTT. The chain links TRBV11-2 to TRBJ1-3; D uncertain. This CDR3 is built from 12 residues. Germline loops: CDR1 SGHAT, CDR2 FQNNGV. The ends were cut back, 0 bases at V and 9 bases at J, with 6 bases in the middle.

The chain couples TRBV12-3 or TRBV12-4 to TRBJ1-5, with 8 bases fitting TRBD1. The length of the CDR3 is 13 residues. The trim removed 7 bases at V and 11 bases at J, leaving 10 bases unmatched. The CDR3 is CASTLDRGKAQHF. CDR3 bases: TGTGCCAGCACTCTAGACAGGGGCAAGGCCCAGCATTTT.

The V call is TRBV7-2, the J call TRBJ1-5; D may be TRBD1 (6 bases). The germline CDR1 and CDR2 sequences are SGHTA and FQGNSA. The V end was cut by 5 bases, the J end by 0 bases, with 20 bases between. The CDR3 contains 18 residues. CDR3 in amino acids: CASSPGNRERYSNQPQHF. The CDR3 nucleotides read TGTGCCAGCAGCCCGGGCAACAGGGAGAGATATAGCAATCAGCCCCAGCATTTT.